This T cell receptor beta chain was obtained from a study of CD8 T cells in ankylosing spondylitis. As for this clonotype: As yet, its antigen is unknown.

TCRdb analysed the 5' RACE reads with MiXCR anew, one entry per CDR3 protein. The table lists approximately 35,000 distinct CDR3 sequences, 14% of them singletons. Germline CDR1 and CDR2: MNHEY and SMNVEV (reference sequence). Trimming took off 3 bases at V and 6 bases at J, with 9 bases between the two ends. CDR3 length: 13 residues. Points from the study as a whole: As reported, disease-linked clones showed significant enrichment in matched ankylosing spondylitis synovial fluid.

The V call is TRBV27, the J call TRBJ1-5; D is possibly TRBD1 (6 bases). Sequenced input: blood. The source of this sequence is a male donor with ankylosing spondylitis or in good health (not recorded which). The CDR3 region has the DNA TGTGCCAGCAGTTTTGGGGGGCGTCAGCCCCAGCATTTT. This translates into CASSFGGRQPQHF.